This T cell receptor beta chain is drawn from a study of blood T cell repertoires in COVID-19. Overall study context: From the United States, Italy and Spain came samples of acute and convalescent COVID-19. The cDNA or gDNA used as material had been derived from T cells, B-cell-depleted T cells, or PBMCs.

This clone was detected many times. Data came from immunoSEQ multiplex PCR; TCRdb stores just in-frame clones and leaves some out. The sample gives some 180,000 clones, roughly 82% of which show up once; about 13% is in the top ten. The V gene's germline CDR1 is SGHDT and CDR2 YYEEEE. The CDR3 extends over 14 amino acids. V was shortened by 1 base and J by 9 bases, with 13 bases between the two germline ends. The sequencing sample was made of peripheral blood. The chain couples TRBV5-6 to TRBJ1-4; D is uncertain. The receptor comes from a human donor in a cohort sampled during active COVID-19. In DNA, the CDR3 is TGTGCCAGCAGCTTGTCGGCCGGGAGGAAAAAACTGTTTTTT. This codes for CASSLSAGRKKLFF.